The 32 T cell receptor beta chains listed next were all sequenced from one sample in a study of identical twins. A single record per CDR3 protein comes from TCRdb applying MiXCR to the 5' RACE reads. Of more than 650,000 distinct CDR3 sequences listed, around 6% are singletons. Source material: naive T cells sorted from blood. The receptors stem from a man between 18 and 35 years old in good health.

The chain has TRBV7-8 and TRBJ2-5; D possibly corresponds to TRBD2 (7 bases). The CDR3 spans 16 residues. Germline assignment: CDR1 SGHVS and CDR2 FQNEAQ. Trimming shortened V by 10 bases and J by 1 base, and 22 bases separated the two germline ends. In DNA, the CDR3 is TGTGCCACCGTGCCCGGGGGGCTAGGTCCCCAAGAGACCCAGTACTTC. This codes for CATVPGGLGPQETQYF.

This clonotype was counted ten times or more. The J gene is TRBJ2-7, the V gene TRBV5-6, with 7 bases lining up with TRBD1. The CDR3 has 16 residues. The germline gives CDR1 SGHDT, CDR2 YYEEEE. The V gene end was trimmed by 1 base and the J gene end by 3 bases; junction bases not matched to a gene: 10. CDR3 amino acids: CASSLYARQGRYEQYF. In nucleotides, the CDR3 is TGTGCCAGCAGCTTGTACGCGCGACAGGGACGCTACGAGCAGTACTTC.

In its sample, this clonotype was seen many times. The chain has TRBV20-1 and TRBJ2-7; D perhaps matches TRBD1 (5 bases). V dropped 0 bases and J dropped 2 bases, with 11 bases sitting between them. In germline, CDR1 is DFQATT, CDR2 SNEGSKA (reference sequence). The CDR3 runs 14 residues. The CDR3 DNA sequence: TGCAGTGCTAGAGATCCTGACAGACCCTACGAGCAGTACGTC. It encodes CSARDPDRPYEQYV.

This clonotype has a handful of counts. The chain has TRBV27 and TRBJ2-1; no clear D gene. The CDR3 sequence is 16 residues long. CDR1 MNHEY and CDR2 SMNVEV come from the germline V gene (reference sequence). V lost 5 bases and J lost 0, with 14 bases in between. The CDR3 spells CASSRSRVSSYNEQFF. Here the CDR3 DNA reads TGTGCCAGCAGTAGGTCTCGGGTGAGCTCCTACAATGAGCAGTTCTTC.

This clonotype was seen many times. This rearrangement joins TRBV3-1 to TRBJ1-1; unclear D gene. The CDR3 has 14 residues. Germline V gives CDR1 LGHDT, CDR2 YNNKEL (reference sequence). Trimming pared 1 base from V and 4 bases from J, leaving 10 bases between. DNA of the CDR3: TGTGCCAGCAGCCAAGCTTCCCGCCCCACTGAAGCTTTCTTT. This codes for CASSQASRPTEAFF.

This clonotype was recorded at least ten times. The chain employs TRBV6-5 and TRBJ1-1; no clear D gene. CDR3 length: 15 amino acids. The V and J ends lost 4 bases and 4 bases respectively, with 16 bases between them. Germline V CDR1 and CDR2: MNHEY, SVGAGI. The CDR3 DNA reads TGTGCCAGCAGTTCGGCCAGGAGGCCGGGCACTGAAGCTTTCTTT. Amino acids: CASSSARRPGTEAFF.

This clonotype has at least ten counts. The chain links TRBV7-2 to TRBJ2-7; D uncertain. CDR1 and CDR2 (germline): SGHTA, FQGNSA. The V gene lost 2 bases and the J gene lost 5 bases, with 4 bases spanning the gap. This CDR3 comprises 11 residues. CDR3 sequence reads: CASSLTHEQYF. The CDR3 nucleotides are TGTGCCAGCAGCTTAACGCACGAGCAGTACTTC.

Details on this clonotype: A much more abundant neighbour one base away suggests this may be a read error. The chain employs TRBV12-3 or TRBV12-4 and TRBJ2-2; D might be TRBD2 (5 bases). This CDR3 spans 13 amino acids. V lost 2 bases, J lost 6 bases, and 7 bases lay in between. This CDR3 reads CASSLNGAGELFF. The CDR3 nucleotides read TGTGCCAGCAGTTTAAACGGGGCCGGGGAGCTGTTTTTT.

The rearrangement joins TRBV9 to TRBJ2-5; 10 nucleotides line up with TRBD2. The V and J ends lost 3 bases and 9 bases, in that order; junction bases with no gene match: 11. CDR3 length: 15 amino acids. Germline V gives CDR1 SGDLS, CDR2 YYNGEE. This CDR3 reads CASSALAGVVEPQYF. CDR3 in DNA: TGTGCCAGCAGCGCCCTAGCGGGAGTAGTGGAGCCCCAGTACTTC.

Ten or more counts support this clonotype. The rearrangement uses TRBV6-6 and TRBJ1-5; no clear D. The CDR3 runs to 13 residues. The germline CDR1 and CDR2 sequences are MNHNY and SVGAGI (reference sequence). Trimming left V 2 bases short and J 4 bases short, with 6 bases between. The chain's CDR3 is CASSYRANQPQHF. CDR3 nucleotides: TGTGCCAGCAGTTACCGGGCGAATCAGCCCCAGCATTTT.

This clonotype was counted ten times or more. V gene TRBV24-1 combines with J gene TRBJ2-2, with a possible D match to TRBD1 (6 bases). CDR1 KGHDR and CDR2 SFDVKD come from the germline V gene. The CDR3 extends over 14 amino acids. V lost 0 bases and J lost 7, with 8 bases in between. CDR3 residues: CATSDLRGHGELFF. The CDR3 coding sequence is TGTGCCACCAGTGATTTGCGGGGACACGGGGAGCTGTTTTTT.

This clonotype was observed at least ten times. The J gene is TRBJ2-1, the V gene TRBV24-1; either TRBD1 or TRBD2 may supply D (5 bases each). Trimming removed 0 bases at V and 0 bases at J, with 8 bases between. The CDR3 totals 16 residues. Germline V gives CDR1 KGHDR, CDR2 SFDVKD. As DNA, the CDR3 is TGTGCCACCAGTGATTTGGGGGGAAGCTCCTACAATGAGCAGTTCTTC. Translated, it gives CATSDLGGSSYNEQFF.

In this sample, this clonotype turned up a few times. This chain joins TRBV20-1 and TRBJ2-3, with D unclear. The CDR3 has 12 residues. The germline V gene has CDR1 DFQATT and CDR2 SNEGSKA (reference sequence). The ends were cut back, 0 bases at V and 5 bases at J, with 6 bases in the middle. CDR3 protein: CSARDQVDTQYF. DNA of the CDR3: TGCAGTGCTAGAGATCAAGTAGATACGCAGTATTTT.

The table lists this clonotype with many counts. This rearrangement joins TRBV24-1 to TRBJ2-1; a possible D gene is TRBD2 (6 bases). The CDR3 is 15 residues long. Germline CDR1 reads KGHDR; CDR2 reads SFDVKD. The ends were cut back, 4 bases at V and 6 bases at J, with 15 bases in the middle. The CDR3 bases are TGTGCCACCAGTGAGGGGGGAAGGGAGGTCAATGAGCAGTTCTTC. This codes for CATSEGGREVNEQFF.

V is TRBV30 and J is TRBJ2-3; TRBD2 matches 14 bases. The length of the CDR3 is 19 residues. J lost 6 bases, V lost 0 bases, and 14 bases had no gene match. Germline V CDR1 and CDR2: GTSNPN, SVGIG (reference sequence). This chain's CDR3 is CAWSVFQPGTSGSGDTQYF. The CDR3 DNA sequence: TGTGCCTGGAGTGTTTTTCAACCGGGGACTAGCGGGAGTGGTGATACGCAGTATTTT. The whole variable domain, filled in from reference TRBV30 and TRBJ2-3, reads SQTIHQWPATLVQPVGSPLSLECTVEGTSNPNLYWYRQAAGRGLQLLFYSVGIGQISSEVPQNLSASRPQDRQFILSSKKLLLSDSGFYLCAWSVFQPGTSGSGDTQYFGPGTRLTVL.

Comment on this clonotype: This sequence may be a read error, since a much larger clone differs from it by one base. This CDR3 fails to terminate in the conserved phenylalanine or tryptophan, so it likely reflects a read error. The rearrangement uses TRBV20-1 and TRBJ2-7; 7 bases align to TRBD1. Trimming took 6 bases from V and 3 from J; bases not matched to a gene: 11. The CDR3 runs 14 residues. The V gene's germline CDR1 is DFQATT and CDR2 SNEGSKA (reference sequence). The CDR3 spells CSAERGQEHYEQYI. CDR3 sequence (DNA): TGCAGTGCCGAAAGGGGGCAGGAGCACTACGAGCAGTACATC.

The sample holds many counts of this clonotype. V usage is TRBV15 and J usage is TRBJ2-3, with a tentative D call TRBD2 (6 bases). V was shortened by 1 base and J by 2 bases, with 7 bases between the two germline ends. This CDR3 has 14 amino acids. The germline CDR1 and CDR2 sequences are LNHNV and YYDKDF (reference sequence). The CDR3 DNA reads TGTGCCACCAGCAGAGGCGGGACCACAGATACGCAGTATTTT. Protein product: CATSRGGTTDTQYF.

This clonotype has more than one count but fewer than ten. This chain links TRBV7-2 with TRBJ2-7, with 8 bases lining up with TRBD1. Germline trimming cut 3 bases from V and 7 bases from J; bases unmatched to any gene: 5. Germline assignment: CDR1 SGHTA and CDR2 FQGNSA. The CDR3 runs to 13 residues. CDR3 in amino acids: CASSFQGAQEQYF. The CDR3 DNA is TGTGCCAGCAGCTTTCAGGGGGCACAAGAGCAGTACTTC. Complete variable domain (other parts from reference TRBV7-2 and TRBJ2-7): GAGVSQSPSNKVTEKGKDVELRCDPISGHTALYWYRQSLGQGLEFLIYFQGNSAPDKSGLPSDRFSAERTGGSVSTLTIQRTQQEDSAVYLCASSFQGAQEQYFGPGTRLTVT.

V and J are TRBV30 and TRBJ2-1, with D hard to call. Germline V CDR1 and CDR2: GTSNPN, SVGIG (reference sequence). Trimming pared 2 bases from V and 10 bases from J, leaving 15 bases between. CDR3 length: 13 amino acids. Here the CDR3 DNA reads TGTGCCTGGAGTTGGGCCATGGGTAACGAGCAGTTCTTC. It specifies CAWSWAMGNEQFF.

The genes are TRBV29-1 and TRBJ2-5; unclear D gene. CDR3 length: 11 residues. V shed 8 bases and J shed 5 bases, with 12 bases lying between them. Germline-derived CDR1 and CDR2 are SQVTM and ANQGSEA. This chain's CDR3 is CSFQPGETQYF. The DNA of the CDR3 is TGCAGCTTCCAACCGGGCGAGACCCAGTACTTC.

This clonotype was observed at least ten times. The CDR3 DNA sequence: TGTGCCAGCAGTTTACAACAGCAAGAGACCCAGTACTTC. As protein: CASSLQQQETQYF. The V gene is TRBV12-3 or TRBV12-4, the J gene TRBJ2-5, with no clear D. There are 13 residues in the CDR3. Trimming took 2 bases from V and 2 from J, leaving 6 bases between them.

The chain has TRBV24-1 and TRBJ2-2; D may be TRBD2 (5 bases). This CDR3 contains 11 residues. CDR1 and CDR2 from the germline V gene are KGHDR and SFDVKD. The V end lost 5 bases, the J end lost 9 bases, and 6 bases lay between the germline ends. The CDR3 sequence is CATSGGWELFF. CDR3 DNA: TGTGCCACCAGTGGAGGGTGGGAGCTGTTTTTT.

The chain is built from TRBV19 and TRBJ2-2; D ambiguous. V was clipped by 1 base and J by 1 base, with 10 bases between them. This CDR3 comprises 16 residues. Germline loops: CDR1 LNHDA, CDR2 SQIVND (reference sequence). CDR3 in amino acids: CASSIGRMLNTGELFF. The CDR3 DNA reads TGTGCCAGTAGTATAGGTCGCATGTTGAACACCGGGGAGCTGTTTTTT.

This clonotype was recorded many times. The rearrangement uses TRBV29-1 and TRBJ1-1; D may be TRBD1 (5 bases). From germline, CDR1 is SQVTM and CDR2 ANQGSEA. This CDR3 spans 13 amino acids. Trimming removed 6 bases at V and 0 bases at J, with 11 bases between. In DNA, the CDR3 is TGCAGCGTCGAACAGGCTTTGAACACTGAAGCTTTCTTT. It specifies CSVEQALNTEAFF.

This clonotype was detected many times. A junction end diverges from the germline sequence, so it may reflect a read error. Here the CDR3 reads CASSFKAPELNTEAFF. The DNA for the CDR3 is TGTGCCAGCAGTTTTAAGGCCCCAGAATTGAACACTGAAGCCTTCTTT. The V gene is TRBV12-3 or TRBV12-4, the J gene TRBJ1-1; D unresolved. The CDR3 runs to 16 residues.

This clonotype was detected only a few times. The CDR3 coding sequence is TGCAGTGCTAGGGGGGCGGGAGGGCCCGGTCGCGCAGATACGCAGTATTTT. It codes for CSARGAGGPGRADTQYF. The genes are TRBV20-1 and TRBJ2-3, with 9 positions matching TRBD2. There are 17 residues in the CDR3. The V segment lost 3 bases and the J segment 4 bases; nucleotides outside the gene matches: 14. CDR1 is DFQATT, CDR2 SNEGSKA, per germline (reference sequence).

This clonotype came up many times. J is TRBJ2-1 and V is TRBV6-5; D remains unclear. The CDR3 runs 11 residues. In germline, CDR1 is MNHEY, CDR2 SVGAGI. Trimming pared 5 bases from V and 10 bases from J, leaving 9 bases between. The CDR3 DNA follows: TGTGCCAGCAGTCTTTCGACGGAGCAGTTCTTC. Encoded protein: CASSLSTEQFF.

This clonotype was counted a few times. The chain combines TRBV10-3 with TRBJ2-3; TRBD1 agrees at 8 bases. The CDR3 contains 15 residues. Germline loops: CDR1 ENHRY, CDR2 SYGVKD. V trimming: 6 bases; J trimming: 3 bases; junction bases outside the gene matches: 8. The chain's CDR3 is CAIRHGQGRTDTQYF. In DNA, the CDR3 is TGTGCCATCAGACACGGACAGGGAAGAACAGATACGCAGTATTTT.

This clonotype occurred many times. The chain employs TRBV7-9 and TRBJ1-4; weak D call: TRBD1 (5 bases). The CDR3 loop spans 14 amino acids. Germline V CDR1 and CDR2: SEHNR, FQNEAQ (reference sequence). Trimming removed 0 bases at V and 8 bases at J, with 10 bases between. CDR3 amino acids: CASSLAGAREKLFF. The CDR3 DNA follows: TGTGCCAGCAGCTTAGCAGGGGCCCGGGAAAAACTGTTTTTT.

There are many counts of this clonotype. The genes are TRBV10-3 and TRBJ1-1, with TRBD1 identical over 11 bases. This CDR3 region has 16 residues. Germline V gene sequence: CDR1 ENHRY, CDR2 SYGVKD. Unmatched junction bases numbered 6, after V lost 2 bases and J lost 4 bases. The CDR3 spells CAISEPGQGAGTEAFF. CDR3 in DNA: TGTGCCATCAGTGAGCCCGGACAGGGGGCGGGCACTGAAGCTTTCTTT.

This clonotype came up many times. The chain has TRBV28 and TRBJ1-5; no clear D. Per the germline V gene, CDR1 is MDHEN and CDR2 is SYDVKM. Trimming took off 7 bases at V and 2 bases at J, with 18 bases between the two ends. The CDR3 has 16 residues. CDR3 sequence: CASTQIEGLGNQPQHF. The DNA of the CDR3 is TGTGCCAGCACCCAAATCGAGGGATTGGGCAATCAGCCCCAGCATTTT.

V gene TRBV5-1 combines with J gene TRBJ2-5; the D gene could be TRBD1 or TRBD2 (5 bases each). V gave up 1 base and J gave up 4 bases, with 8 bases separating them. This CDR3 contains 13 residues. Germline V gene sequence: CDR1 SGHRS, CDR2 YFSETQ. For the CDR3, the DNA is TGCGCCAGCAGCTTGTCGAGGGGAGAGACCCAGTACTTC. This gives the protein CASSLSRGETQYF.